This is a list of T cell receptor beta chains from one sample in a study of Graves' ophthalmopathy and Graves' hyperthyroidism. One entry per CDR3 protein results from TCRdb running MiXCR on the multiplex PCR reads. The data show about 400,000 distinct CDR3 sequences, under 25% seen once. Sequenced material: peripheral blood. The receptors come from a woman aged 18-35 years with stable Graves' hyperthyroidism. Each CDR3 is given with its conserved first and last residue. D genes are given only for firm matches.

cdr3_aa,d_call,v_call,j_call
CASSSQGGGYGYTF,TRBD1,TRBV6-1,TRBJ1-2
CASSLGTSESETQYF,TRBD2,TRBV11-2,TRBJ2-5
CASSLGGIYYGYTF,.,TRBV12-3/TRBV12-4,TRBJ1-2
CATQRREGSETQYF,TRBD2,TRBV13,TRBJ2-5
CASSGTGGDEQYF,TRBD1,TRBV25-1,TRBJ2-7
CASSLTSGRYETQYF,TRBD2,TRBV4-3,TRBJ2-5
CASSQDEQGESGELLF,TRBD1,TRBV3-1,TRBJ2-2
CASSFRTSGTYEQYF,TRBD2,TRBV28,TRBJ2-7
CASSQEGSGAIQTQYF,.,TRBV4-1,TRBJ2-5
CSARDRTGINEQYF,.,TRBV20-1,TRBJ2-7
CASSSGTVVGETQYF,.,TRBV2,TRBJ2-5
CASTLAETYEQYF,.,TRBV6-1,TRBJ2-7
CASGYEQYF,.,TRBV28,TRBJ2-7
CAIKGDLGNYGYTF,.,TRBV10-3,TRBJ1-2
CASSKDRVGETQYF,TRBD1,TRBV11-2,TRBJ2-5
CASRPGWGNTGELFF,.,TRBV5-1,TRBJ2-2
CASNLLRDSPTGELSF,.,TRBV28,TRBJ2-2
CASSQQPGQGDEQYF,TRBD1,TRBV4-2,TRBJ2-7
CAWQEGNVDQPQHF,.,TRBV30,TRBJ1-5
CASSQQLSGIEQYF,TRBD2,TRBV4-1,TRBJ2-7
CASSQGERTGGREQYF,TRBD1,TRBV4-1,TRBJ2-7
CASSPFPTRGRKETQYF,.,TRBV28,TRBJ2-5
CATSRDRTITEAFF,.,TRBV15,TRBJ1-1
CASSVSGTSTDTQYF,.,TRBV6-1,TRBJ2-3
CASSLYPGLRLDIQYF,.,TRBV7-8,TRBJ2-4
CASSHDPQPQHF,.,TRBV12-3/TRBV12-4,TRBJ1-5
CSARGQGGISQYF,.,TRBV20-1,TRBJ2-5
CASSLSPHTSYEQYF,.,TRBV27,TRBJ2-7
CASSYFRYSGANVLTF,.,TRBV6-2/TRBV6-3,TRBJ2-6
CASSFWTSGRGTGELFF,TRBD2,TRBV5-6,TRBJ2-2
CATSRDLAGGETQYF,TRBD2,TRBV15,TRBJ2-5
CASSVGTTGNTIYF,.,TRBV9,TRBJ1-3
CASRITGGADTEAFF,TRBD1,TRBV12-3/TRBV12-4,TRBJ1-1
CASSQDWPDTYEQYF,.,TRBV14,TRBJ2-7
CAWSVGQPIPQGYTF,.,TRBV30,TRBJ1-2
CASSFETQGFYTF,.,TRBV12-3/TRBV12-4,TRBJ1-2